One T cell receptor beta chain is described in this entry. Its recognized antigen is unknown. No much larger clone exists at a distance of one base, and base qualities are not known. This sample is drawn from a study of cytomegalovirus exposure and HLA in healthy donors (dated by TCRdb to between 2016 and 2019). At the level of the whole study: An earlier analysis of some 620 of the donors reported approximately 260 Gb of sequence data and 90 million to 120 million unique TCR beta sequences obtained from 150 million to 200 million T cells. A later analysis re-analyzed previously published TCR beta repertoires from 600 to 850 donors and added high-resolution HLA genotyping to study TCR occurrence patterns. In a later genetic analysis, genome-wide SNP genotypes for about 65% of the roughly 700 donors were used, and that subset was treated as a discovery cohort. HLA typing covered class I and class II loci at four-digit resolution. Donor age, sex, ethnicity and CMV serostatus were compiled alongside the repertoire data. The study aimed to test whether cataloging public T cell receptors could reveal signatures of past pathogen exposure. Along with the roughly 670-subject first cohort, a separate validation cohort of 120 different subjects was used. Roughly 5 DR-DQ haplotypes were handled as single units for association and clustering because linkage in the cohort was strong. Of the 398 genotyped donors, over 65% fell in the genetic ancestry cluster associated with self-reported Caucasian donors. To predict cytomegalovirus infection status, the study combined high-throughput TCR immunosequencing, statistical association of individual TCRs with disease status, and machine learning. An early release covering over 500 HLA-typed donors comprised about 300 gigabases of sequencing data and roughly 85 million unique TCR sequences. Across 398 genotyped donors of the cohort, an average of 235,054 unique TCR beta nucleotide sequences per donor were sequenced, and roughly 17% of those sequences were non-productive. To decide whether each TCR beta V gene segment behaved as functional or pseudogenic, an earlier analysis of approximately 590 of the donors relied on high-throughput TCR beta sequencing. The study used immunosequencing to profile the T cell repertoires of more than 650 subjects and linked those repertoires to cytomegalovirus serostatus. Typing coverage differed by locus: A, B, C, DRB1 and DQB1 were typed in roughly 620-630 donors, DQA1 in 500 to 550, DPA1 in roughly 590, and DPB1 in roughly 450. The later analysis used no new phenotypic data to find candidate immune exposures, relying instead on TCR beta sequences and their occurrence across donors. All discovery cohort repertoires had been generated on a single sequencing platform.

The cohort comprised some 730 healthy bone marrow donors. Cohort members were all nominally healthy when sampled, although unrecorded immune exposures were likely present. The donor tested CMV seropositive and was one of the 289 seropositive cohort members. A peripheral blood sample was provided by each donor, and peripheral blood mononuclear cells were used for TCR beta sequencing. The Qiagen DNeasy Blood Extraction Kit was used to extract genomic DNA from the blood cell samples. The CDR3 goes from the cysteine to the phenylalanine over 18 residues. Only CDR3 DNA remains: 54 bases, in frame from the first base. V is pruned by 5 bases and J by 0 bases, leaving 11 bases of the junction without a gene match. CDR1 and CDR2 (SGHVS, FQNEAQ) derive from the germline V gene. The library came from the immunoSEQ multiplex PCR assay. For the multiplex PCR, a mixture combining 60 forward primers for TCR Vbeta segments and 13 reverse primers for TCR Jbeta segments was used. Amplification of the CDR3 region of rearranged TCR beta genes was performed with a multiplex PCR assay on genomic DNA. The amplified TCR beta libraries were sequenced on the Illumina HiSeq System as 87-base-pair reads. The authors' analysis ran thus. Across the 500 to 850 repertoires, a later analysis counted some 80 million unique TCR beta chains, 9.5 million to 13 million of which were shared by at least two donors. A nearest-neighbor algorithm error-corrected the raw reads and collapsed the reads into unique sequences, merging closely related sequences to remove PCR and sequencing errors. CDR3 sequences were aligned to IMGT reference sequences to assign V, D and J gene segments. For a sequence to be retained, a match of at least six nucleotides to both a V gene segment and a J gene segment was required. A rearrangement counted as productive if the CDR3 had no stop codons and remained in frame with V and J, and every other rearrangement counted as non-productive. CDR3 was defined by IMGT convention, running from the second conserved V-encoded cysteine to the conserved J-encoded phenylalanine. Sequences without an unambiguous match to a single V gene segment were excluded from the earlier analysis of 587 of the donors. In an earlier analysis of several hundred of the donors, V segments were called functional above 56.7% productive rearrangements and were called segregating when the between-donor standard deviation exceeded 5%. A statistical classification framework was built for diagnosing cytomegalovirus status from the catalog of TCR beta chain sequences. A later analysis assigned V and J genes by comparing TCR nucleotide sequences with IMGT/GENE-DB human TR gene sequences. A later analysis assigned CDR3 sequences and most-parsimonious VDJ recombination scenarios with the TCRdist pipeline. In a later analysis, each TCR beta chain was defined by its CDR3 amino acid sequence together with its V-gene family, and reads lacking a unique V-gene family were excluded. In a later analysis, 500 to 700 highly shared, low-generation-probability nucleotide sequences were removed to address suspected cross-contamination and a sequencing artifact. A later analysis calculated a clonal expansion index for each public chain from normalized within-repertoire ranks of inferred template counts. In a later analysis, generation probabilities were computed using a VDJ recombination model fitted to out-of-frame rearrangements, and the results were checked against IGoR. A later analysis scored TCR-TCR, TCR-HLA and TCR-CMV co-occurrence with hypergeometric tests, applying a repertoire-size bias correction to TCR pairs. To estimate false discovery rates, a later analysis permuted the HLA or CMV assignments 20 times. In a later analysis, co-occurring TCRs were grouped using DBSCAN, and TCRdist sequence similarity was added for clustering within HLA-allele-positive subsets. Co-occurrence clustering excluded repertoires with fewer than 30,000 or more than 120,000 public chains, plus five with anomalous nucleotide sharing. TCRdb took over this immuneACCESS table, retaining in-frame rearrangements with V and J assigned. Such tables are incomplete; in checked studies, under half of the missing clones stem from an unresolved V gene, and the remainder is unexplained. V and J calls and clone size follow that table, whereas D and trimming were derived from the DNA. The sample yields fewer than 200,000 clones; around 75% were counted once. 2.5% to 3% of the sample goes to the ten largest clones.

Broader findings and caveats from the paper: According to a later analysis, TCR association rates differed among HLA loci, with DRB1 alleles showing the most associated TCRs and HLA-C alleles showing the fewest. Some IMGT-functional V segments, including TRBV6-2 and TRBV6-3, could not be told apart with the 87-base-pair reads, so those segments were excluded. Correlated functional status among segregating V segments might reflect linkage disequilibrium, but an unknown experimental factor could not be ruled out. In a later analysis, over 15,000 TCR beta sequences were associated with specific HLA alleles at a false discovery rate of 0.05. Several of the top co-occurrence clusters appeared to be linked to parvovirus B19, influenza, CMV and Epstein-Barr virus, according to a later analysis. Compared with the roughly 670-donor mean, donors in an Asian-associated ancestry cluster had fewer N-insertions in productive TCRs, according to a later genetic analysis. A further reported finding was that TCR beta sequences accurately predicted the HLA-A and HLA-B alleles for most subjects in the first cohort. The study gave a list of about 170 TCR beta chains associated with cytomegalovirus. The classifier was reported to diagnose cytomegalovirus status with high specificity and sensitivity in both the original and validation cohorts. Broadly in line with IMGT annotations, most TCR beta V segments showed up in productive rearrangements about 87% or about 30% of the time in an earlier analysis of roughly 590 of the donors. The only immune exposure information available for the cohort was CMV serostatus. A later analysis found that HLA-associated TCR beta chains were more clonally expanded and had lower generation probabilities than equally common non-associated chains. In vitro tests confirmed that a few of the cytomegalovirus-associated TCR beta chains recognize cytomegalovirus antigens. The sequencing pipeline was judged likely to have produced a cluster of highly shared sequence variants as a technical artifact. The authors suggested that the approach could potentially be extended to other disease states and immunological phenotypes. While some public TCRs were present in many individuals, most TCR sequences turned up only very rarely across donors. Most CMV-associated TCR beta chains appeared to be HLA-restricted in a later analysis, and the HLA associations seemed to be driven largely by CMV exposure. When HLA alleles, especially DR and DQ, strongly co-occurred, attributing TCR associations to individual alleles was difficult. Sequencing depth was assumed to be roughly uniform across donors in the presence/absence analyses, though that assumption may not hold. Because some donors lacked HLA typing at each locus, the association tests relied only on the typed subset. The cohort was sequenced for TCR beta chains only, and without alpha or paired-chain data the features that could be detected were limited. An association between a missense DCLRE1C variant and V-gene and J-gene trimming of TCR beta chains was found in a later genetic analysis and replicated in an independent cohort. Over 15 rarely observed V segments, including chromosome 9 orphons, were excluded from the earlier analysis of a few hundred of the donors because counts were too low.

The specimen sequenced was PBMCs. The chain is made from TRBV7-8 and TRBJ2-7; 12 central bases correspond to TRBD2. The source of this sequence is a woman aged 45-65 years in good health and CMV-seropositive. The CDR3 reads CASSPSMGLAGDSYEQYF. In nucleotides, the sequence is TGTGCCAGCAGCCCAAGTATGGGACTAGCGGGCGACTCCTACGAGCAGTACTTC.